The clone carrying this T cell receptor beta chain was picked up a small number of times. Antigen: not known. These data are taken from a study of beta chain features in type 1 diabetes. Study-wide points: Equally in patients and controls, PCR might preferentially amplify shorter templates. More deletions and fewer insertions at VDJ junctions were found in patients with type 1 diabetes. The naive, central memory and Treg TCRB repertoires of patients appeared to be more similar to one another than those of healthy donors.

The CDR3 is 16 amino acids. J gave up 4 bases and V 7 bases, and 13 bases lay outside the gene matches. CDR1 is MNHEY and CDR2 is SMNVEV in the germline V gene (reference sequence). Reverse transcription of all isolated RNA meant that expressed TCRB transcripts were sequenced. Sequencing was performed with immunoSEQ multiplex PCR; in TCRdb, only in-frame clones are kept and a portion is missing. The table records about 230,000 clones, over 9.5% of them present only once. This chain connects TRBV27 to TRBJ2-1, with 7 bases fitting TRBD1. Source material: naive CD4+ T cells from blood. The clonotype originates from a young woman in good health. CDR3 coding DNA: TGTGCCAGCACCACCCTCAGGGGGACAGTGTACAATGAGCAGTTCTTC. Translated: CASTTLRGTVYNEQFF.